This TCR beta chain was captured by sequencing in a study of cytomegalovirus exposure and HLA in healthy donors. For this clone: The antigen is not known.

The PCR contained 60 Vbeta and 13 Jbeta primers. Under the authors' procedure: A follow-up analysis tallied about 80 million unique TCR beta chains, roughly 11 million shared. Generated by immunoSEQ multiplex PCR, the TCRdb table keeps only in-frame clones and is missing some. The V and J calls and clone size come from that table; D and trimming were worked out from the DNA. Among 150,000 or so clones listed, 65% to 85% were seen once. Study-level points and caveats: Later analysis revealed greater clonal expansion in HLA-associated TCR beta chains than in equally common others.

V dropped 0 bases and J dropped 9; count of bases not matched to a gene: 9. CDR1 is SGDLS and CDR2 is YYNGEE in the germline V gene. This CDR3 has 15 amino acids. This chain uses TRBV9 with TRBJ2-1, with 7 bases that match TRBD2. The sequenced material came from PBMCs. This TCR derives from a woman aged 40-49 years in good health and CMV-seropositive. The CDR3 nucleotides are TGTGCCAGCAGCGTAGCCGTAGCTAGCGGCGGTGAGCAGTTCTTC. Translation gives CASSVAVASGGEQFF. Complete variable domain (other parts from reference TRBV9 and TRBJ2-1): DSGVTQTPKHLITATGQRVTLRCSPRSGDLSVYWYQQSLDQGLQFLIQYYNGEERAKGNILERFSAQQFPDLHSELNLSSLELGDSALYFCASSVAVASGGEQFFGPGTRLTVL.